The 30 T cell receptor beta chains below were found in one sample sequenced in a study of cytomegalovirus exposure and HLA in healthy donors. This table comes from immunoSEQ multiplex PCR, and its TCRdb copy is limited to in-frame clones, with some not included. The repertoire has approximately 300,000 clones, approximately 86% of them found once; the top ten carry about 1.2%. Input material: PBMCs. These receptors were collected from a woman aged 25 to 45 in good health and CMV-seropositive.

The chain combines TRBV2 with TRBJ2-5; D possibly uses TRBD1 or TRBD2 (5 bases each). V gave up 2 bases and J gave up 4 bases, with 14 bases separating them. This CDR3 contains 15 residues. The germline V gene encodes CDR1 SNHLY and CDR2 FYNNEI. The CDR3 sequence is CASSESRGEAETQYF. In DNA, the CDR3 is TGTGCCAGCAGTGAATCCCGGGGCGAGGCAGAGACCCAGTACTTC.

This chain uses TRBV18 with TRBJ1-1; no clear D gene. Germline V gene lookup returns CDR1 KGHSH and CDR2 LQKENI. V was clipped by 6 bases and J by 4 bases, with 12 bases between them. The CDR3 contains 13 residues. CDR3 bases: TGTGCCAGCTCCATGGACCATGGCACTGAAGCTTTCTTT. Translating it yields CASSMDHGTEAFF.

The J gene is TRBJ2-7, the V gene TRBV28; 10 bases fit TRBD2. Germline trimming cut 8 bases from V and 6 bases from J; bases unmatched to any gene: 10. This CDR3 region has 14 residues. Germline V gives CDR1 MDHEN, CDR2 SYDVKM. CDR3 sequence: CASGTSVLISEQYF. In nucleotides, the CDR3 is TGTGCCAGCGGGACTAGCGTTCTAATATCCGAGCAGTACTTC. Together with reference TRBV28 and TRBJ2-7, the CDR3 gives the full variable domain: DVKVTQSSRYLVKRTGEKVFLECVQDMDHENMFWYRQDPGLGLRLIYFSYDVKMKEKGDIPEGYSVSREKKERFSLILESASTNQTSMYLCASGTSVLISEQYFGPGTRLTVT.

The V gene is TRBV6-6, the J gene TRBJ2-5; no reliable D call. The germline V gene has CDR1 MNHNY and CDR2 SVGAGI (reference sequence). The V end was cut by 8 bases, the J end by 0 bases, with 13 bases between. This CDR3 contains 14 residues. The CDR3 region is CASFEDEYQETQYF. In nucleotides, the CDR3 is TGTGCCAGCTTTGAGGACGAGTACCAAGAGACCCAGTACTTC.

V usage is TRBV6-1 and J usage is TRBJ2-3; D is possibly TRBD1 (6 bases). The V end was cut by 8 bases, the J end by 2 bases, with 14 bases between. The length of the CDR3 is 14 residues. Germline values: CDR1 MNHNS, CDR2 SASEGT. CDR3 DNA sequence: TGTGCCAGCGAGTACAGGGAGACCACAGATACGCAGTATTTT. Encoded protein: CASEYRETTDTQYF.

J is TRBJ2-3 and V is TRBV27, with D possibly being TRBD2 (5 bases). The CDR3 is made up of 15 amino acids. With 2 bases removed from V and 4 bases from J, the gap between germline ends came to 13 bases. CDR1 is MNHEY and CDR2 is SMNVEV in the germline V gene (reference sequence). The CDR3: CASSLIASPSDTQYF. For the CDR3, the DNA is TGTGCCAGCAGTTTAATAGCGTCTCCGTCAGATACGCAGTATTTT.

The chain uses TRBV27 and TRBJ1-4; no definite D call. Trimming stripped 2 bases from V and 2 bases from J, with 9 bases between. This CDR3 has 15 residues. Germline assignment: CDR1 MNHEY and CDR2 SMNVEV (reference sequence). The chain's CDR3 is CASSLGGFTNEKLFF. The CDR3 nucleotides are TGTGCCAGCAGTTTAGGAGGGTTCACTAATGAAAAACTGTTTTTT.

The chain has TRBV9 and TRBJ1-1; 7 positions agree with TRBD1. CDR1 is SGDLS, CDR2 YYNGEE, per germline. The CDR3 contains 17 residues. V lost 1 base and J lost 1; bases outside the gene matches: 10. CDR3 sequence (DNA): TGTGCCAGCAGCGTAAACATATTAACAGGGGAGAACACTGAAGCTTTCTTT. As protein: CASSVNILTGENTEAFF.

The chain has TRBV5-6 and TRBJ2-2, with 9 bases aligning to TRBD1. From germline, CDR1 is SGHDT and CDR2 YYEEEE. This CDR3 is built from 16 residues. With 3 bases clipped from V and 0 bases from J, the junction kept 3 bases outside the gene matches. In nucleotides, the CDR3 is TGTGCCAGCAGCTATAGGACAGGGGCGAACACCGGGGAGCTGTTTTTT. This encodes CASSYRTGANTGELFF.

This chain uses TRBV27 with TRBJ2-5; 7 bases are shared with TRBD2. CDR1 MNHEY and CDR2 SMNVEV come from the germline V gene (reference sequence). The junction had 5 bases not matched to a gene; V was cut back by 7 bases and J by 0 bases. This CDR3 spans 14 amino acids. DNA for the CDR3: TGTGCCAGCAAGCTAGCGGCGTACCAAGAGACCCAGTACTTC. Translating it yields CASKLAAYQETQYF.

V and J are TRBV6-5 and TRBJ1-1; D gene uncertain. Trimming took off 1 base at V and 8 bases at J, with 11 bases between the two ends. Germline V CDR1 and CDR2: MNHEY, SVGAGI. The CDR3 is made up of 13 amino acids. The CDR3 DNA follows: TGTGCCAGCAGTTACTTAGGACGGCCCGAAGCTTTCTTT. Its translation: CASSYLGRPEAFF.

V and J are TRBV13 and TRBJ1-1; no clear D gene. The CDR3 loop spans 12 amino acids. Deletions cut 5 bases from V and 3 bases from J, with 7 bases between. Germline values: CDR1 PRHDT, CDR2 FYEKMQ (reference sequence). CDR3 nucleotide sequence: TGTGCCAGCAGCCGCTTCGACACTGAAGCTTTCTTT. Residues: CASSRFDTEAFF.

This clone occurred a few times. The chain employs TRBV6-5 and TRBJ2-2; D is unresolved. CDR1 MNHEY and CDR2 SVGAGI come from the germline V gene. V was clipped by 6 bases and J by 7 bases, with 12 bases between them. This CDR3 is built from 13 residues. Here the CDR3 reads CASRDLVGGELFF. The CDR3 DNA sequence: TGTGCCAGCAGAGACCTAGTCGGCGGGGAGCTGTTTTTT.

The gene calls are TRBV20-1 and TRBJ1-5, with no clear D. Germline V gene lookup returns CDR1 DFQATT and CDR2 SNEGSKA (reference sequence). This CDR3 comprises 11 residues. The CDR3 DNA is TGCAGCGTCGCCTCGGGTCAGCCCCAGCATTTT. Amino acids: CSVASGQPQHF.

The chain is built from TRBV14 and TRBJ2-7, with 7 positions matching TRBD1. The V gene's germline CDR1 is SGHDN and CDR2 FVKESK. CDR3 length: 16 amino acids. J lost 3 bases, V lost 0 bases, and 8 bases had no gene match. The CDR3 DNA is TGTGCCAGCAGCCAAGAGACAGGGCCTAGGGTCTACGAGCAGTACTTC. Translated, it gives CASSQETGPRVYEQYF.

This chain connects TRBV4-1 to TRBJ2-5; TRBD2 might be the D (5 bases). V was shortened by 5 bases and J by 5 bases, with 9 bases between the two germline ends. The V gene's germline CDR1 is MGHRA and CDR2 YSYEKL. The CDR3 loop spans 12 amino acids. The CDR3 nucleotides read TGCGCCAGCAGCTCAACGGGGGAGACCCAGTACTTC. Translation gives CASSSTGETQYF.

The CDR3 DNA follows: TGTGCCAGCAGTCACAAAGGGAACCACTATGGCTACACCTTC. Translating it yields CASSHKGNHYGYTF. The chain links TRBV6-5 to TRBJ1-2; D is unclear. V gave up 5 bases and J gave up 3 bases, with 13 bases separating them. This CDR3 has 14 residues. CDR1 is MNHEY and CDR2 is SVGAGI in the germline V gene.

This rearrangement joins TRBV7-6 to TRBJ1-1, with D perhaps matching TRBD1 (6 bases). This CDR3 region has 14 residues. The germline V and J ends were trimmed by 0 bases and 5 bases, with 10 bases remaining between them. Germline V lookup: CDR1 SGHVS, CDR2 FNYEAQ. The CDR3: CASSLAGGQTEAFF. CDR3 nucleotide sequence: TGTGCCAGCAGCTTAGCCGGGGGACAAACTGAAGCTTTCTTT.

The chain carries TRBV28 and TRBJ2-7; 8 positions match TRBD2. CDR3 length equals 14 residues. V shed 6 bases and J 5 bases; nucleotides not matched to a gene: 9. Germline lookup yields CDR1 MDHEN and CDR2 SYDVKM. The CDR3: CASSFSGGRNEQYF. CDR3 sequence (DNA): TGTGCCAGCAGCTTCAGCGGGGGCAGGAACGAGCAGTACTTC.

In regard to this clone: This same CDR3 is encoded by further DNA sequences in the sample. The V gene is TRBV28, the J gene TRBJ1-2; 10 nucleotides align to TRBD1. Germline V gene sequence: CDR1 MDHEN, CDR2 SYDVKM. The CDR3 loop spans 14 amino acids. Trimming cost V 3 bases and J 4 bases; bases outside gene matches: 2. CDR3 sequence reads: CASSLTGGSYGYTF. CDR3 nucleotides: TGTGCCAGCAGTTTGACAGGGGGCTCCTATGGCTACACCTTC.

V is TRBV4-3 and J is TRBJ2-7, with D maybe TRBD1 (6 bases). V lost 0 bases to trimming and J lost 1 base, with 7 bases between them. This CDR3 has 14 residues. Germline CDR1 and CDR2: LGHNA and YSLEER. The CDR3: CASSQDTGSYEQYF. Here the CDR3 DNA reads TGCGCCAGCAGCCAAGACACAGGGTCCTACGAGCAGTACTTC.

The rearrangement joins TRBV28 to TRBJ2-7; D is possibly TRBD1 (5 bases). V lost 3 bases and J lost 4, with 16 bases in between. This CDR3 has 15 amino acids. CDR1 MDHEN and CDR2 SYDVKM come from the germline V gene. The CDR3 reads CASSLSAIRGYEQYF. The CDR3 DNA follows: TGTGCCAGCAGTTTGTCGGCAATAAGGGGATACGAGCAGTACTTC. The whole variable domain, remainder taken from reference TRBV28 and TRBJ2-7, is DVKVTQSSRYLVKRTGEKVFLECVQDMDHENMFWYRQDPGLGLRLIYFSYDVKMKEKGDIPEGYSVSREKKERFSLILESASTNQTSMYLCASSLSAIRGYEQYFGPGTRLTVT.

V usage is TRBV29-1 and J usage is TRBJ1-1; 7 bases match TRBD1. Germline CDR1 is SQVTM and CDR2 is ANQGSEA. V trimming: 3 bases; J trimming: 0 bases; junction bases outside the gene matches: 7. The CDR3 contains 15 residues. In nucleotides, the CDR3 is TGCAGCGTTGATGACAGGGAAGCCATGAACACTGAAGCTTTCTTT. The encoded protein is CSVDDREAMNTEAFF.

The gene calls are TRBV4-2 and TRBJ1-1; a weak D match, TRBD1 (5 bases). This CDR3 contains 15 residues. The germline V gene has CDR1 LGHNA and CDR2 YNFKEQ. V shed 3 bases and J shed 0 bases, with 11 bases lying between them. CDR3 DNA sequence: TGTGCCAGCAGCCAGAACGACAGAATGAACACTGAAGCTTTCTTT. Amino acids: CASSQNDRMNTEAFF.

This clone is a singleton in its sample. This chain connects TRBV4-3 to TRBJ1-1, with D possibly being TRBD1 (5 bases). The CDR3 runs to 14 residues. Per the germline V gene, CDR1 is LGHNA and CDR2 is YSLEER. Deletions cut 1 base from V and 5 bases from J, with 11 bases between. CDR3 in DNA: TGCGCCAGCAGCCAAGTAACTGGGGGGACTGAAGCTTTCTTT. It codes for CASSQVTGGTEAFF.

The gene calls are TRBV7-9 and TRBJ2-1; possible D gene TRBD2, 6 bases. Trimming left V 4 bases short and J 6 bases short, with 13 bases between. Germline CDR1 SEHNR, CDR2 FQNEAQ (reference sequence). There are 14 residues in the CDR3. The CDR3 loop reads CASSSRLVGNEQFF. Here the CDR3 DNA reads TGTGCCAGCAGCTCCCGACTAGTGGGCAATGAGCAGTTCTTC.

The chain carries TRBV5-6 and TRBJ2-3; 13 positions agree with TRBD2. The CDR3 consists of 15 residues. V shed 0 bases and J 8 bases; nucleotides not matched to a gene: 3. Germline-derived CDR1 and CDR2 are SGHDT and YYEEEE. CDR3 loop: CASSLGTSGSSTQYF. CDR3 nucleotide sequence: TGTGCCAGCAGCTTGGGGACTAGCGGGAGTAGTACGCAGTATTTT.

The V gene is TRBV2, the J gene TRBJ1-6; 10 bases line up with TRBD1. Germline CDR1 reads SNHLY; CDR2 reads FYNNEI. This CDR3 has 14 amino acids. The J segment lost 6 bases and the V segment lost 7 bases, leaving 3 bases of the junction unmatched. Here the CDR3 DNA reads TGTGCCAGCAAGACAGGGGGCGCTAATTCACCCCTCCACTTT. This translates into CASKTGGANSPLHF.

The chain links TRBV9 to TRBJ2-5; 7 positions match TRBD2. This CDR3 spans 15 amino acids. Trimming took 4 bases from V and 1 from J; bases not matched to a gene: 7. CDR1 SGDLS and CDR2 YYNGEE come from the germline V gene. The CDR3 reads CASSPGWGGQETQYF. Written as DNA, the CDR3 is TGTGCCAGCAGCCCCGGATGGGGGGGCCAAGAGACCCAGTACTTC.

This chain links TRBV2 with TRBJ1-5; TRBD1 is a possible D gene (5 bases). Germline CDR1 is SNHLY and CDR2 is FYNNEI. The V end was cut by 2 bases, the J end by 4 bases, with 9 bases between. The CDR3 consists of 14 residues. CDR3 nucleotide sequence: TGTGCCAGCAGTGAAAGGAGGGGAAATCAGCCCCAGCATTTT. This translates into CASSERRGNQPQHF. The full variable domain, with the rest looked up from reference TRBV2 and TRBJ1-5, is EPEVTQTPSHQVTQMGQEVILRCVPISNHLYFYWYRQILGQKVEFLVSFYNNEISEKSEIFDDQFSVERPDGSNFTLKIRSTKLEDSAMYFCASSERRGNQPQHFGDGTRLSIL.